The 18 T cell receptor beta chains listed next were all sequenced from one sample in a study of cytomegalovirus exposure and HLA in healthy donors. PCR amplification relied on 60 Vbeta primers (plus 13 Jbeta primers). The assay was immunoSEQ multiplex PCR, and TCRdb's table has in-frame clones only and misses some. The sample has roughly 88,000 clones, around 80% seen once. The sequencing input was PBMCs. The receptors come from a man aged 30 to 39 in good health and CMV-seropositive.

The chain is built from TRBV2 and TRBJ2-1, with D possibly being TRBD1 (5 bases). The V gene lost 9 bases and the J gene lost 3 bases, with 12 bases spanning the gap. Germline CDR1 reads SNHLY; CDR2 reads FYNNEI. This CDR3 is built from 13 residues. CDR3 DNA sequence: TGTGCCAGAGCACAGGATAACTACAATGAGCAGTTCTTC. It yields the protein CARAQDNYNEQFF.

The rearrangement uses TRBV4-1 and TRBJ1-6; 7 positions agree with TRBD1. Germline assignment: CDR1 MGHRA and CDR2 YSYEKL. CDR3 length: 14 amino acids. The V gene end was trimmed by 3 bases and the J gene end by 7 bases; junction bases not matched to a gene: 3. The CDR3 nucleotides read TGCGCCAGCAGCCAGACAGGGAGGAATTCACCCCTCCACTTT. As protein: CASSQTGRNSPLHF.

The genes are TRBV6-4 and TRBJ1-5, with 9 bases identical to TRBD1. The length of the CDR3 is 15 residues. J lost 2 bases, V lost 5 bases, and 4 bases had no gene match. Germline V gives CDR1 MRHNA, CDR2 SNTAGT. CDR3 sequence reads: CASSNRGQGNQPQHF. For the CDR3, the DNA is TGTGCCAGCAGTAACAGGGGGCAGGGCAATCAGCCCCAGCATTTT.

This clone was found a few times. The chain recombines TRBV18 with TRBJ2-3, with D uncertain. The CDR3 totals 13 residues. From germline, CDR1 is KGHSH and CDR2 LQKENI. Between the trimmed V and J ends, which lost 4 bases and 5 bases, there was a span of 10 bases. For the CDR3, the DNA is TGTGCCAGCTCACGATCCTATGGAGATACGCAGTATTTT. Translated, it gives CASSRSYGDTQYF.

This chain joins TRBV4-1 and TRBJ2-1, with D maybe TRBD2 (6 bases). There are 14 residues in the CDR3. Germline values: CDR1 MGHRA, CDR2 YSYEKL. Trimming removed 4 bases at V and 6 bases at J, with 13 bases between. Here the CDR3 DNA reads TGCGCCAGCAGCCCACGGGGACTTAGCAATGAGCAGTTCTTC. Protein: CASSPRGLSNEQFF.

V and J are TRBV19 and TRBJ2-7, with 7 bases matching TRBD2. This CDR3 is built from 13 residues. Per germline, CDR1 LNHDA and CDR2 SQIVND (reference sequence). The ends lost 3 bases at V and 4 bases at J; junction bases unmatched: 3. This CDR3 reads CASSIAGGYEQYF. The CDR3 bases are TGTGCCAGTAGTATTGCCGGGGGGTACGAGCAGTACTTC.

The chain has TRBV18 and TRBJ1-1; TRBD1 is a possible D gene (5 bases). CDR1 is KGHSH and CDR2 is LQKENI in the germline V gene. Trimming pared 3 bases from V and 0 bases from J, leaving 17 bases between. CDR3 length: 17 amino acids. DNA for the CDR3: TGTGCCAGCTCACCCGGAGTACGGGGGGGTCTGAACACTGAAGCTTTCTTT. Its translation: CASSPGVRGGLNTEAFF. Using reference TRBV18 and TRBJ1-1 for the parts outside the CDR3, the full variable domain is NAGVMQNPRHLVRRRGQEARLRCSPMKGHSHVYWYRQLPEEGLKFMVYLQKENIIDESGMPKERFSAEFPKEGPSILRIQQVVRGDSAAYFCASSPGVRGGLNTEAFFGQGTRLTVV.

The J gene is TRBJ1-5, the V gene TRBV28; D possibly corresponds to TRBD1 (5 bases). Germline loops: CDR1 MDHEN, CDR2 SYDVKM. With 2 bases removed from V and 7 bases from J, the gap between germline ends came to 9 bases. The CDR3 has 13 amino acids. The CDR3: CASSLQGGQPQHF. The DNA for the CDR3 is TGTGCCAGCAGTTTACAGGGTGGGCAGCCCCAGCATTTT.

The rearrangement uses TRBV30 and TRBJ1-5, with 7 bases that match TRBD1. The CDR3 is 13 residues long. Germline CDR1 is GTSNPN and CDR2 is SVGIG (reference sequence). V dropped 4 bases and J dropped 7; count of bases not matched to a gene: 7. CDR3 bases: TGTGCCTGGAACAGGGGACGATTGCAGCCCCAGCATTTT. Translated: CAWNRGRLQPQHF.

The chain recombines TRBV30 with TRBJ1-1; no clear D gene. The CDR3 runs to 12 residues. V lost 3 bases and J 5 bases, leaving 10 bases between the germline ends. CDR1 and CDR2 (germline): GTSNPN, SVGIG (reference sequence). For the CDR3, the DNA is TGTGCCTGGAGCTACAGATGGACTGAAGCTTTCTTT. Translated: CAWSYRWTEAFF.

As regards this clone: An end of the junction does not agree with germline; a read error may underlie this. In the same sample, other DNA sequences code for this CDR3. The J gene is TRBJ1-5, the V gene TRBV7-2; no clear D. Germline V gives CDR1 SGHTA, CDR2 FQGNSA. The CDR3 sequence is 13 residues long. CDR3 nucleotide sequence: TGTGCCAGCAGCTTAGCCGGGGATCAGCCCCAGCACTTT. Translation gives CASSLAGDQPQHF. The whole variable domain, remainder taken from reference TRBV7-2 and TRBJ1-5, is GAGVSQSPSNKVTEKGKDVELRCDPISGHTALYWYRQSLGQGLEFLIYFQGNSAPDKSGLPSDRFSAERTGGSVSTLTIQRTQQEDSAVYLCASSLAGDQPQHFGDGTRLSIL.

Comments on this clone: Other nucleotide sequences from this sample produce the same CDR3. This chain connects TRBV7-3 to TRBJ1-1, with D possibly matching TRBD1 (5 bases). The CDR3 has 14 residues. V shed 2 bases and J shed 1 base, with 8 bases lying between them. In germline, CDR1 is SGHTA, CDR2 FQGTGA. The CDR3 here is CASSLDSGNTEAFF. CDR3 DNA sequence: TGTGCCAGCAGCTTAGACAGTGGGAACACTGAAGCTTTCTTT.

V and J are TRBV14 and TRBJ2-5; D gene ambiguous. The germline V gene encodes CDR1 SGHDN and CDR2 FVKESK. The CDR3 extends over 13 amino acids. Trimming cost V 0 bases and J 2 bases, with 4 bases left between them. The CDR3 region is CASSQDRQETQYF. CDR3 DNA: TGTGCCAGCAGCCAAGATCGGCAAGAGACCCAGTACTTC.

This sequence joins TRBV5-6 and TRBJ2-7, with D uncertain. The germline CDR1 and CDR2 sequences are SGHDT and YYEEEE. This CDR3 region has 14 residues. V lost 4 bases to trimming and J lost 0 bases, with 11 bases between them. The CDR3 reads CASSLKPISYEQYF. As DNA, the CDR3 is TGTGCCAGCAGCCTAAAACCAATCTCCTACGAGCAGTACTTC.

The rearrangement joins TRBV11-1 to TRBJ2-7, with TRBD2 matching 7 bases. The V gene's germline CDR1 is SGHAT and CDR2 FQDESV (reference sequence). This CDR3 is 18 amino acids long. After removal of 1 base from V and 9 bases from J, the junction contained 21 bases not matched to a gene. CDR3 in DNA: TGTGCCAGCAGCTTAGAGGGCGGGAGTGGGGTCTTGGGCTTTGGGCAGTACTTC. Translating gives CASSLEGGSGVLGFGQYF.

In its sample, this clone was seen a few times. The chain employs TRBV6-5 and TRBJ1-4; no reliable D call. From germline, CDR1 is MNHEY and CDR2 SVGAGI. V was pared by 6 bases and J by 3 bases, with 11 bases between. There are 14 residues in the CDR3. The CDR3 reads CASSRGMANEKLFF. CDR3 bases: TGTGCCAGCAGCCGGGGTATGGCTAATGAAAAACTGTTTTTT.

V is TRBV29-1 and J is TRBJ2-5; 10 bases match TRBD2. The V gene end was trimmed by 0 bases and the J gene end by 5 bases; junction bases not matched to a gene: 6. The germline V gene has CDR1 SQVTM and CDR2 ANQGSEA. The CDR3 contains 15 residues. CDR3 protein: CSVEDRGLARETQYF. DNA for the CDR3: TGCAGCGTTGAAGATCGGGGACTAGCGCGGGAGACCCAGTACTTC.

In nucleotides, the CDR3 is TGTGCCAGCAGTTCCACCTATACGAACACTGAAGCTTTCTTT. Translating it yields CASSSTYTNTEAFF. V is TRBV6-1 and J is TRBJ1-1; no reliable D call. Germline-derived CDR1 and CDR2 are MNHNS and SASEGT. V was pared by 5 bases and J by 1 base, with 11 bases between. This CDR3 has 14 residues.